This entry lists 23 T cell receptor beta chains sequenced from one sample in a study of cytomegalovirus exposure and HLA in healthy donors. Vbeta (60) and Jbeta (13) primers were used in the PCR. Profiled with immunoSEQ multiplex PCR; TCRdb holds only in-frame clones, not every one. The sample contains tens of thousands of clones, less than 85% of which appear only once. Sequencing was carried out using PBMCs. The source of these receptors is a man younger than 40 in good health and CMV-seropositive.

This chain connects TRBV30 to TRBJ1-1; a possible D gene is TRBD1 (6 bases). The V end lost 2 bases, the J end lost 1 base, and 11 bases lay between the germline ends. From germline, CDR1 is GTSNPN and CDR2 SVGIG (reference sequence). The CDR3 totals 14 residues. The DNA of the CDR3 is TGTGCCTGGAGTCCGGACAGCGCGAACACTGAAGCTTTCTTT. It encodes CAWSPDSANTEAFF.

The J gene is TRBJ1-1, the V gene TRBV25-1, with D possibly TRBD1 on 6 matching bases. The V gene lost 3 bases and the J gene lost 0 bases, with 20 bases spanning the gap. Germline CDR1 is MGHDK and CDR2 is SYGVNS. The CDR3 loop spans 18 amino acids. CDR3 in amino acids: CASSESRAGVRMNTEAFF. The DNA of the CDR3 is TGTGCCAGCAGTGAGTCCAGGGCAGGGGTAAGGATGAACACTGAAGCTTTCTTT.

The J gene is TRBJ2-7, the V gene TRBV7-2; the match to TRBD1 covers 8 bases. The CDR3 is made up of 15 amino acids. After removal of 3 bases from V and 2 bases from J, the junction contained 6 bases not matched to a gene. CDR1 and CDR2 from the germline V gene are SGHTA and FQGNSA. CDR3 sequence (DNA): TGTGCCAGCAGCTTTAGCCGACAGGGGCCCTACGAGCAGTACTTC. Its protein is CASSFSRQGPYEQYF.

The CDR3 sequence is CASSVEGAYGYTF. The CDR3 DNA follows: TGTGCCAGCAGCGTAGAGGGGGCGTATGGCTACACCTTC. V is TRBV9 and J is TRBJ1-2, with TRBD1 identical over 7 bases. The ends lost 0 bases at V and 5 bases at J; junction bases unmatched: 1. Germline CDR1 reads SGDLS; CDR2 reads YYNGEE. The CDR3 sequence is 13 residues long. Filled out from reference TRBV9 and TRBJ1-2, the complete variable domain reads DSGVTQTPKHLITATGQRVTLRCSPRSGDLSVYWYQQSLDQGLQFLIQYYNGEERAKGNILERFSAQQFPDLHSELNLSSLELGDSALYFCASSVEGAYGYTFGSGTRLTVV.

The V and J genes are TRBV4-3 and TRBJ2-1, with a tentative D call TRBD1 (5 bases). Germline CDR1 is LGHNA and CDR2 is YSLEER. CDR3 length: 15 residues. Trimming shortened V by 4 bases and J by 8 bases, and 18 bases separated the two germline ends. CDR3 in amino acids: CASSLEPAGRDEQFF. DNA for the CDR3: TGCGCCAGCAGCCTAGAACCCGCAGGGCGCGATGAGCAGTTCTTC.

This chain uses TRBV4-1 with TRBJ1-4, with D unclear. The CDR3 consists of 15 residues. Trimming left V 1 base short and J 7 bases short, with 13 bases between. Looked up from germline, CDR1 is MGHRA and CDR2 is YSYEKL. The CDR3 coding sequence is TGCGCCAGCAGCCAAGGTCCGGGGTTCGTTGAAAAACTGTTTTTT. Translation: CASSQGPGFVEKLFF.

V is TRBV27 and J is TRBJ2-5; perhaps TRBD1 as D (6 bases). V dropped 3 bases and J dropped 0 bases, with 8 bases sitting between them. This CDR3 has 14 residues. Germline V gene sequence: CDR1 MNHEY, CDR2 SMNVEV (reference sequence). CDR3 sequence: CASSFWDNQETQYF. CDR3 nucleotide sequence: TGTGCCAGCAGTTTTTGGGACAACCAAGAGACCCAGTACTTC.

This clone occurred a few times. V usage is TRBV13 and J usage is TRBJ2-7; tentative D call: TRBD1 (6 bases). The CDR3 has 14 amino acids. Trimming cost V 1 base and J 4 bases, with 11 bases left between them. Germline CDR1 reads PRHDT; CDR2 reads FYEKMQ (reference sequence). This CDR3 is CASSLDDRRYEQYF. CDR3 in DNA: TGTGCCAGCAGCTTAGACGACAGGCGATACGAGCAGTACTTC.

The chain links TRBV9 to TRBJ2-3, with a tentative D call TRBD2 (6 bases). Trimming shortened V by 4 bases and J by 2 bases, and 26 bases separated the two germline ends. Germline V lookup: CDR1 SGDLS, CDR2 YYNGEE. The CDR3 is 19 amino acids. CDR3 residues: CASSLQVSRGLSPTDTQYF. In DNA form, the CDR3 reads TGTGCCAGCAGCCTCCAAGTTAGCCGGGGGTTGTCCCCCACAGATACGCAGTATTTT.

Here the CDR3 reads CASSLTTGGYYYGYTF. The CDR3 DNA follows: TGTGCCAGCAGTCTAACGACAGGGGGCTATTACTATGGCTACACCTTC. The chain carries TRBV27 and TRBJ1-2, with 10 bases identical to TRBD1. Germline lookup yields CDR1 MNHEY and CDR2 SMNVEV (reference sequence). V dropped 5 bases and J dropped 3; count of bases not matched to a gene: 9. CDR3 size: 16 residues.

This chain connects TRBV27 to TRBJ1-2; TRBD1 aligns across 8 bases. CDR1 and CDR2 from the germline V gene are MNHEY and SMNVEV (reference sequence). V lost 5 bases to trimming and J lost 4 bases; unmatched junction nucleotides: 3. The CDR3 runs 13 residues. CDR3 region: CASSGQGRYGYTF. CDR3 bases: TGTGCCAGCAGTGGACAGGGCCGCTATGGCTACACCTTC.

With regard to this clone: A much larger clone is a single base away; this may be a read error. CDR3 bases: TGTGCCAGCAGCACAGGGTCTGGGGCCAACGTCCTGACTTTC. The encoded protein is CASSTGSGANVLTF. The chain links TRBV28 to TRBJ2-6; D is possibly TRBD1 (6 bases). The CDR3 is made up of 14 amino acids. The germline V gene encodes CDR1 MDHEN and CDR2 SYDVKM. Trimming took 6 bases from V and 1 from J, leaving 7 bases between them.

The chain combines TRBV5-1 with TRBJ2-5; D gene ambiguous. CDR1 SGHRS and CDR2 YFSETQ come from the germline V gene. V lost 1 base and J lost 11, with 15 bases in between. The CDR3 covers 13 residues. CDR3 residues: CASSLYRGDGQYF. The CDR3 nucleotides read TGCGCCAGCAGCTTGTACCGCGGAGACGGGCAGTACTTC.

V gene TRBV19 combines with J gene TRBJ1-6; the D is unclear. CDR1 is LNHDA and CDR2 is SQIVND in the germline V gene (reference sequence). The CDR3 is 14 amino acids. V lost 0 bases and J 2 bases, leaving 2 bases between the germline ends. CDR3 protein: CASSIDTYNSPLHF. The CDR3 coding sequence is TGTGCCAGTAGTATAGACACCTATAATTCACCCCTCCACTTT.

This clone was counted once. CDR3: CASIVQGNQETQYF. The CDR3 DNA reads as TGTGCCAGCATCGTCCAGGGAAACCAAGAGACCCAGTACTTC. J is TRBJ2-5 and V is TRBV7-9, with D tentatively TRBD1 (5 bases). The germline CDR1 and CDR2 sequences are SEHNR and FQNEAQ (reference sequence). The CDR3 runs 14 residues. V shed 7 bases and J shed 0 bases, with 12 bases lying between them.

The CDR3 loop is CASSSGGQMNTEAFF. The CDR3, as DNA: TGTGCCAGCAGCTCTGGGGGCCAAATGAACACTGAAGCTTTCTTT. The chain recombines TRBV7-3 with TRBJ1-1; D might be TRBD1 (6 bases). The CDR3 totals 15 residues. Per the germline V gene, CDR1 is SGHTA and CDR2 is FQGTGA. Deletions cut 4 bases from V and 0 bases from J, with 12 bases between.

In this sample, this clone turned up a few times. The chain combines TRBV5-1 with TRBJ2-6, with a tentative D call TRBD1 (5 bases). CDR3 size: 15 residues. V was cut by 9 bases and J by 0 bases, with 13 bases left in between. The germline V gene encodes CDR1 SGHRS and CDR2 YFSETQ. In nucleotides, the CDR3 is TGCGCCACCCAGGGTGACAGCTCTGGGGCCAACGTCCTGACTTTC. Amino acids: CATQGDSSGANVLTF.

V and J are TRBV6-1 and TRBJ1-6, with D hard to call. The CDR3 runs 13 residues. V was cut by 6 bases and J by 13 bases, with 16 bases left in between. Germline CDR1 and CDR2: MNHNS and SASEGT. This CDR3 reads CASRVQRELPLHF. The CDR3 region has the DNA TGTGCCAGCAGAGTACAGAGGGAATTGCCCCTCCACTTT.

This clone was observed a handful of times. This chain connects TRBV4-3 to TRBJ2-3, with 8 bases aligning to TRBD2. V was clipped by 1 base and J by 8 bases; unmatched bases: 5. The CDR3 is 14 amino acids. CDR1 is LGHNA, CDR2 YSLEER, per germline. The chain's CDR3 is CASSQAATSATQYF. In DNA form, the CDR3 reads TGCGCCAGCAGCCAAGCCGCGACTAGCGCTACGCAGTATTTT.

The genes are TRBV30 and TRBJ2-2; no clear D. Germline values: CDR1 GTSNPN, CDR2 SVGIG (reference sequence). With 1 base removed from V and 11 bases from J, the gap between germline ends came to 8 bases. CDR3 length: 11 amino acids. The CDR3 spells CAWSGARELFF. CDR3 nucleotide sequence: TGTGCCTGGAGTGGGGCGCGAGAGCTGTTTTTT.

The CDR3 loop is CASSSGQGVSYEQYF. Written as DNA, the CDR3 is TGTGCCAGCAGCTCGGGACAGGGAGTTTCCTACGAGCAGTACTTC. The rearrangement joins TRBV7-2 to TRBJ2-7; 9 nucleotides line up with TRBD1. The germline V gene has CDR1 SGHTA and CDR2 FQGNSA. The CDR3 is made up of 15 amino acids. The trim removed 4 bases at V and 1 base at J, leaving 5 bases unmatched.

Turning to this clone: Germline is not matched at one junction end, which may reflect a read error. The V gene is TRBV9, the J gene TRBJ2-5; D uncertain. Germline V gene data show CDR1 as SGDLS and CDR2 as YYNGEE. This CDR3 contains 15 residues. The CDR3, as DNA: TGTGCCAGCAGCGTAGCTGTCGCGGTCCAAGAGGCCCAGTACTTC. It codes for CASSVAVAVQEAQYF.

This chain uses TRBV6-1 with TRBJ2-1; D call uncertain. Germline CDR1 and CDR2: MNHNS and SASEGT. The V end was cut by 1 base, the J end by 0 bases, with 10 bases between. The CDR3 consists of 16 residues. CDR3 bases: TGTGCCAGCAGTGAAGGTTCTACCCTCTCCTACAATGAGCAGTTCTTC. This translates into CASSEGSTLSYNEQFF.